The text below deals with one T cell receptor beta chain. Its target is unknown. This record belongs to a study of shared clonotypes between healthy human individuals. General study findings and limits: Rarefaction gave evidence that sorted-subset sequencing remained incomplete despite large depth.

The CDR3 consists of 15 residues. Germline V gene sequence: CDR1 SGHNT, CDR2 YYREEE (reference sequence). With V trimmed by 5 bases and J by 5 bases, 9 bases remained unmatched. At the deep level, the assay was run. Sequencing was performed with immunoSEQ multiplex PCR; in TCRdb, only in-frame clones are kept and a portion is missing. Of 1,500,000 or so clones in the sample, around 97% are singletons; the top ten hold approximately 1.1%. The V and J genes are TRBV5-4 and TRBJ2-1, with 8 bases that match TRBD2. The sequencing input was naive CD4+ T cells sorted from blood. The subset was: CD45RA+ positively selected. This sequence was found in a man aged 30-40 years in good health. The CDR3 is CASSVGLALNNEQFF. CDR3 DNA: TGTGCCAGCAGTGTTGGACTAGCCTTGAACAATGAGCAGTTCTTC.